The 27 T cell receptor beta chains in this list originate from one sample, sequenced in a study of OX40 agonist ivuxolimab in advanced cancers. The library relied on the immunoSEQ multiplex PCR assay. In TCRdb, the immuneACCESS table is reduced to in-frame sequences with V and J assigned. These tables do not hold every clone; where another copy was compared, an unresolved V gene accounts for under half, and the others remain unexplained. The sample contains around 25,000 clones, approximately 80% of them found a single time. The top ten constitute more than 1.3% of the sample. Sequenced material: CD4+ or CD8+ T cells sorted from blood, taken in a trial of the OX40 agonist ivuxolimab. Receptors were obtained from an adult with an advanced solid tumor such as melanoma, head and neck, liver or kidney cancer.

The chain links TRBV4-1 to TRBJ2-1; D remains ambiguous. This CDR3 is 13 amino acids long. The germline gives CDR1 MGHRA, CDR2 YSYEKL. The ends were cut back, 3 bases at V and 3 bases at J, with 6 bases in the middle. CDR3: CASSQGNYNEQFF. DNA of the CDR3: TGCGCCAGCAGCCAGGGAAACTACAATGAGCAGTTCTTC.

This chain uses TRBV28 with TRBJ1-5; 8 bases line up with TRBD1. This CDR3 is built from 15 residues. V gave up 4 bases and J gave up 6 bases; unmatched junction bases: 8. Germline V gene data show CDR1 as MDHEN and CDR2 as SYDVKM. The CDR3 reads CASSSGQGSSQPQHF. CDR3 coding DNA: TGTGCCAGCAGTTCCGGACAGGGTAGCTCTCAGCCCCAGCATTTT.

This clone was seen once. J is TRBJ1-2 and V is TRBV28, with no clear D. Looked up from germline, CDR1 is MDHEN and CDR2 is SYDVKM. The CDR3 contains 12 residues. Trimming removed 10 bases at V and 4 bases at J, with 13 bases between. CDR3 nucleotides: TGTGCCACCCGTTTACGGAGCTATGGCTACACCTTC. It yields the protein CATRLRSYGYTF.

The J gene is TRBJ1-1, the V gene TRBV6-5; D remains unclear. In germline, CDR1 is MNHEY, CDR2 SVGAGI. Trimming removed 2 bases at V and 1 base at J, with 5 bases between. The CDR3 is 13 amino acids. In DNA, the CDR3 is TGTGCCAGCAGTTACGGGAGGAACACTGAAGCTTTCTTT. Its protein product is CASSYGRNTEAFF.

This clone was seen a few times. V and J are TRBV6-4 and TRBJ2-2, with a tentative D call TRBD1 (6 bases). Germline V CDR1 and CDR2: MRHNA, SNTAGT. The CDR3 runs 14 residues. Trimming stripped 3 bases from V and 1 base from J, with 6 bases between. This CDR3 is CASSEGQNTGELFF. The CDR3 DNA reads TGTGCCAGCAGTGAGGGACAGAACACCGGGGAGCTGTTTTTT.

The rearrangement joins TRBV4-2 to TRBJ1-5; D is unresolved. V shed 1 base and J shed 4 bases, with 14 bases lying between them. This CDR3 has 16 residues. From germline, CDR1 is LGHNA and CDR2 YNFKEQ. The CDR3 DNA reads TGTGCCAGCAGCCAAGTGGCGGTAGGTTCTAATCAGCCCCAGCATTTT. Translating gives CASSQVAVGSNQPQHF.

This clone was observed a few times. The chain couples TRBV5-1 to TRBJ1-5; 10 bases agree with TRBD1. This CDR3 has 15 amino acids. The V gene end was trimmed by 4 bases and the J gene end by 3 bases; junction bases not matched to a gene: 4. CDR1 and CDR2 from the germline V gene are SGHRS and YFSETQ. The CDR3 region is CASSPGQGLNQPQHF. CDR3 DNA: TGCGCCAGCAGCCCGGGACAGGGGCTCAATCAGCCCCAGCATTTT.

The J gene is TRBJ1-3, the V gene TRBV4-1, with no clear D. The CDR3 is 17 amino acids. Trimming took off 0 bases at V and 0 bases at J, with 12 bases between the two ends. Germline values: CDR1 MGHRA, CDR2 YSYEKL. The CDR3, as DNA: TGCGCCAGCAGCCAAGACCAGAGGATCTACTCTGGAAACACCATATATTTT. Encoded protein: CASSQDQRIYSGNTIYF.

The CDR3 here is CASTLGRGGLGEQFF. The CDR3 DNA sequence: TGTGCCAGCACTCTTGGGCGGGGGGGCCTTGGTGAGCAGTTCTTC. The V and J genes are TRBV11-2 and TRBJ2-1; 9 nucleotides match TRBD2. V was pared by 7 bases and J by 9 bases, with 13 bases of the junction left unmatched. CDR1 is SGHAT, CDR2 FQNNGV, per germline. CDR3 size: 15 residues. Complete variable domain (other parts from reference TRBV11-2 and TRBJ2-1): EAGVAQSPRYKIIEKRQSVAFWCNPISGHATLYWYQQILGQGPKLLIQFQNNGVVDDSQLPKDRFSAERLKGVDSTLKIQPAKLEDSAVYLCASTLGRGGLGEQFFGPGTRLTVL.

The gene calls are TRBV18 and TRBJ2-5; 7 positions match TRBD2. The CDR3 contains 16 residues. Germline CDR1 and CDR2: KGHSH and LQKENI. After removal of 4 bases from V and 5 bases from J, the junction contained 13 bases not matched to a gene. DNA for the CDR3: TGTGCCAGCTCACGAAACGGCGGGAGCGCTCCCGAGACCCAGTACTTC. It specifies CASSRNGGSAPETQYF. Looking up the rest from reference TRBV18 and TRBJ2-5 gives the full variable domain: NAGVMQNPRHLVRRRGQEARLRCSPMKGHSHVYWYRQLPEEGLKFMVYLQKENIIDESGMPKERFSAEFPKEGPSILRIQQVVRGDSAAYFCASSRNGGSAPETQYFGPGTRLLVL.

This clone appeared a few times. The chain carries TRBV9 and TRBJ2-3; no clear D. Per germline, CDR1 SGDLS and CDR2 YYNGEE. Trimming took 0 bases from V and 5 from J, leaving 16 bases between them. The CDR3 runs to 16 residues. This CDR3 reads CASSVAVLELKDTQYF. CDR3 sequence (DNA): TGTGCCAGCAGCGTAGCTGTATTAGAGCTCAAAGATACGCAGTATTTT. The entire variable domain, with the rest obtained from reference TRBV9 and TRBJ2-3, is as follows: DSGVTQTPKHLITATGQRVTLRCSPRSGDLSVYWYQQSLDQGLQFLIQYYNGEERAKGNILERFSAQQFPDLHSELNLSSLELGDSALYFCASSVAVLELKDTQYFGPGTRLTVL.

This chain connects TRBV4-1 to TRBJ2-5; 12 nucleotides match TRBD2. Germline loops: CDR1 MGHRA, CDR2 YSYEKL. With V trimmed by 3 bases and J by 4 bases, 6 bases remained unmatched. The CDR3 loop spans 16 amino acids. In DNA, the CDR3 is TGCGCCAGCAGCCAGGGCCCGGGACTAGCGGGAGAGACCCAGTACTTC. It codes for CASSQGPGLAGETQYF.

This CDR3 is CASSPSRQVNEKLFF. CDR3 sequence (DNA): TGTGCCAGCAGCCCAAGCCGACAGGTGAATGAAAAACTGTTTTTT. This chain joins TRBV7-9 and TRBJ1-4, with a possible D match to TRBD1 (6 bases). The germline CDR1 and CDR2 sequences are SEHNR and FQNEAQ (reference sequence). V was cut by 5 bases and J by 5 bases, with 15 bases left in between. The CDR3 contains 15 residues.

The rearrangement joins TRBV7-3 to TRBJ2-5; D might be TRBD2 (5 bases). Germline assignment: CDR1 SGHTA and CDR2 FQGTGA. The V end lost 1 base, the J end lost 3 bases, and 6 bases lay between the germline ends. The CDR3 covers 13 residues. For the CDR3, the DNA is TGTGCCAGCAGCTTAAACGGGGAAGAGACCCAGTACTTC. It encodes CASSLNGEETQYF.

This clone turned up a few times. V and J are TRBV19 and TRBJ1-5, with TRBD1 matching over 7 bases. The CDR3 has 14 residues. V lost 10 bases and J lost 9; bases outside the gene matches: 15. Per the germline V gene, CDR1 is LNHDA and CDR2 is SQIVND (reference sequence). The CDR3 loop reads CATEQGVGTGPQHF. The DNA for the CDR3 is TGTGCCACCGAGCAGGGGGTCGGCACCGGGCCCCAGCATTTT. Using reference TRBV19 and TRBJ1-5 for the parts outside the CDR3, the full variable domain is DGGITQSPKYLFRKEGQNVTLSCEQNLNHDAMYWYRQDPGQGLRLIYYSQIVNDFQKGDIAEGYSVSREKKESFPLTVTSAQKNPTAFYLCATEQGVGTGPQHFGDGTRLSIL.

The J gene is TRBJ1-1, the V gene TRBV7-3; no reliable D call. The CDR3 length is 15 residues. The ends were cut back, 2 bases at V and 0 bases at J, with 10 bases in the middle. Germline CDR1 is SGHTA and CDR2 is FQGTGA. In nucleotides, the CDR3 is TGTGCCAGCAGCTTAGACTGGGTGGTGAACACTGAAGCTTTCTTT. It codes for CASSLDWVVNTEAFF.

This chain joins TRBV18 and TRBJ1-6; no definite D call. Trimming removed 6 bases at V and 7 bases at J, with 13 bases between. The CDR3 has 14 amino acids. Germline V CDR1 and CDR2: KGHSH, LQKENI. The CDR3 loop is CASSTLEGNSPLHF. The CDR3 DNA reads TGTGCCAGCTCGACGTTGGAAGGAAATTCACCCCTCCACTTT.

This clone has only one observation. The chain carries TRBV5-1 and TRBJ1-1; perhaps TRBD1 as D (6 bases). Germline V CDR1 and CDR2: SGHRS, YFSETQ. This CDR3 contains 14 residues. Trimming removed 4 bases at V and 5 bases at J, with 15 bases between. CDR3 amino acids: CASSGPQGWTEAFF. The CDR3 nucleotides are TGCGCCAGCAGCGGTCCACAGGGTTGGACTGAAGCTTTCTTT.

This clone was detected only once. The CDR3 spells CASSLGVWGGTGMYEQYF. CDR3 coding DNA: TGTGCCAGCAGCTTAGGAGTCTGGGGAGGGACAGGGATGTACGAGCAGTACTTC. The rearrangement joins TRBV11-2 to TRBJ2-7, with TRBD1 identical over 9 bases. J gave up 4 bases and V 1 base, and 14 bases lay outside the gene matches. The CDR3 is 18 residues long. Germline values: CDR1 SGHAT, CDR2 FQNNGV.

This clone was seen only once. The chain recombines TRBV7-2 with TRBJ2-3; D is tentatively TRBD1 or TRBD2 (5 bases each). Germline CDR1 is SGHTA and CDR2 is FQGNSA. This CDR3 has 15 residues. The germline V and J ends were trimmed by 4 bases and 5 bases, with 16 bases remaining between them. The chain's CDR3 is CASSYTRDLGDTQYF. The CDR3 nucleotides read TGTGCCAGCAGCTACACTAGGGACCTAGGAGATACGCAGTATTTT. The variable domain in full, with the rest retrieved from reference TRBV7-2 and TRBJ2-3, is GAGVSQSPSNKVTEKGKDVELRCDPISGHTALYWYRQSLGQGLEFLIYFQGNSAPDKSGLPSDRFSAERTGGSVSTLTIQRTQQEDSAVYLCASSYTRDLGDTQYFGPGTRLTVL.

This chain joins TRBV15 and TRBJ1-4; possibly TRBD1 for D (6 bases). This CDR3 spans 17 amino acids. Per the germline V gene, CDR1 is LNHNV and CDR2 is YYDKDF (reference sequence). V shed 0 bases and J shed 8 bases, with 19 bases lying between them. CDR3 sequence: CATSRDRGLGGGEKLFF. DNA of the CDR3: TGTGCCACCAGCAGAGATCGAGGTCTAGGGGGTGGGGAAAAACTGTTTTTT.

The chain is built from TRBV30 and TRBJ1-1; 7 nucleotides match TRBD1. The germline CDR1 and CDR2 sequences are GTSNPN and SVGIG (reference sequence). CDR3 length equals 13 residues. The CDR3 loop is CALTSDRAVEAFF. CDR3 in DNA: TGTGCGCTGACGTCCGACAGGGCGGTGGAAGCTTTCTTT.

V usage is TRBV5-1 and J usage is TRBJ2-7, with TRBD1 matching 7 bases. The CDR3 runs to 13 residues. Trimming cost V 4 bases and J 6 bases; bases outside gene matches: 7. Germline V gene sequence: CDR1 SGHRS, CDR2 YFSETQ. CDR3 in DNA: TGCGCCAGCAGCCTCCGGGACAGAAGCGAGCAGTACTTC. This translates into CASSLRDRSEQYF.

This chain connects TRBV10-3 to TRBJ2-3; possibly TRBD1 for D (5 bases). This CDR3 is built from 14 residues. Trimming pared 6 bases from V and 2 bases from J, leaving 12 bases between. The germline V gene encodes CDR1 ENHRY and CDR2 SYGVKD. DNA of the CDR3: TGTGCCATCAGGAGCTGGGGCGACACAGATACGCAGTATTTT. Protein: CAIRSWGDTDTQYF.

This chain links TRBV7-2 with TRBJ2-7, with 9 bases matching TRBD1. This CDR3 contains 15 residues. The germline gives CDR1 SGHTA, CDR2 FQGNSA. The ends lost 3 bases at V and 1 base at J; junction bases unmatched: 4. The CDR3 DNA follows: TGTGCCAGCAGCTTGACCGGGACAGGGTCCTACGAGCAGTACTTC. As protein: CASSLTGTGSYEQYF.

This sequence joins TRBV4-3 and TRBJ1-2; 7 nucleotides agree with TRBD1. The CDR3 has 12 residues. CDR1 LGHNA and CDR2 YSLEER come from the germline V gene. Trimming cost V 1 base and J 8 bases; bases outside gene matches: 1. CDR3 sequence: CASSQVRGGYTF. The DNA for the CDR3 is TGCGCCAGCAGCCAAGTCAGGGGGGGCTACACCTTC.

This clone has just a few counts. This sequence joins TRBV7-9 and TRBJ1-5; the D is unclear. Germline V gene sequence: CDR1 SEHNR, CDR2 FQNEAQ (reference sequence). The CDR3 contains 13 residues. The V end lost 5 bases, the J end lost 5 bases, and 10 bases lay between the germline ends. CDR3 in amino acids: CASSNTSDQPQHF. CDR3 DNA: TGTGCCAGCAGCAATACATCGGATCAGCCCCAGCATTTT.